This TCR beta chain stems from a study of shared T cell receptors in the human thymus. CDR1 and CDR2 (germline): MGHDK, SYGVNS. Trimming took 0 bases from V and 4 from J; bases not matched to a gene: 8. The CDR3 contains 17 residues. Clones were read by immunoSEQ multiplex PCR, and TCRdb kept only the in-frame ones, dropping some. The sample yields about 380,000 clones, approximately 95% seen once. This TCR derives from a human donor. This sequence joins TRBV25-1 and TRBJ1-4; 7 positions match TRBD1. What was sequenced was thymocytes. CDR3: CASSEYFGDSINEKLFF. CDR3 nucleotides: TGTGCCAGCAGTGAATATTTCGGGGACAGCATTAATGAAAAACTGTTTTTT.